The 23 T cell receptor beta chains in this list originate from one sample, sequenced in a study of Tregs in tolerant kidney transplant recipients. TCRdb's table, derived via immunoSEQ multiplex PCR, lists solely in-frame clones and lacks some. The listing contains about 48,000 clones. Sequencing used CD4+ T cells from blood, obtained before the transplant. All receptors derive from a human donor who received a combined kidney and bone marrow transplant.

In the case of this clone: With the read ending 3 residues before the CDR3 end, the germline J gene is used to fill in that end. The chain links TRBV2 to TRBJ2-3; TRBD2 agrees at 7 bases. The CDR3 has 14 residues. The J segment lost 2 bases and the V segment lost 6 bases, leaving 5 bases of the junction unmatched. Germline-derived CDR1 and CDR2 are SNHLY and FYNNEI. The CDR3 loop reads CASRWGGNTDTQYF. Incomplete CDR3 DNA: TGTGCCAGCAGATGGGGGGGGAACACAGATACG.

Turning to this clone: The read is 3 residues too short to cover the CDR3 end, so that end is filled in from the germline J gene. The chain employs TRBV19 and TRBJ1-1, with D tentatively TRBD1 (6 bases). The germline gives CDR1 LNHDA, CDR2 SQIVND (reference sequence). The V end was cut by 2 bases, the J end by 6 bases, with 19 bases between. CDR3 length: 16 residues. The CDR3 DNA, read in part, is TGTGCCAGTAGTATACCAGGTGTGGGGGCCGGCGCTGAA. This encodes CASSIPGVGAGAE. The whole CDR3 reads CASSIPGVGAGAEAFF.

A note on this clone: The sequenced fragment ends 3 residues before the CDR3 boundary, so the rest is inferred from the germline J gene. The V and J genes are TRBV30 and TRBJ2-1; no definite D call. Germline CDR1 and CDR2: GTSNPN and SVGIG (reference sequence). The length of the CDR3 is 11 residues. V was clipped by 5 bases and J by 6 bases, with 8 bases between them. CDR3 protein: CAWRDRNEQFF. Partial CDR3 DNA: TGTGCCTGGCGCGATCGCAATGAG.

Comment on this clone: The read stops 3 residues short of the end of the CDR3; the missing end is completed from the germline J gene. This chain links TRBV4-1 with TRBJ2-2; 8 bases match TRBD2. This CDR3 comprises 17 residues. The germline gives CDR1 MGHRA, CDR2 YSYEKL. V lost 0 bases and J lost 9; bases outside the gene matches: 12. The CDR3 loop is CASSQERAGGNVRELFF. CDR3 DNA (partial): TGCGCCAGCAGCCAAGAGAGGGCGGGAGGCAACGTGAGGGAG.

Worth noting for this clone: The read finishes 3 residues shy of the CDR3 end, and the germline J gene is used to complete it. The rearrangement joins TRBV2 to TRBJ1-1; 8 bases fit TRBD1. Trimming cost V 5 bases and J 0 bases; bases outside gene matches: 5. The CDR3 is 15 amino acids. From germline, CDR1 is SNHLY and CDR2 FYNNEI. The CDR3 bases that were read are TGTGCCAGCAGTACTCGGACAGGGATGAACACTGAA. The encoded protein is CASSTRTGMNTE. The full CDR3 reads CASSTRTGMNTEAFF.

Regarding this clone: The CDR3 is cut off 3 residues early in the read; its end comes from the germline J gene. The chain is built from TRBV6-2 or TRBV6-3 and TRBJ2-1, with 7 bases matching TRBD2. The CDR3 contains 15 residues. V gave up 7 bases and J gave up 4 bases; unmatched junction bases: 10. The germline V gene encodes CDR1 MNHEY and CDR2 SVGEGT. The CDR3 loop reads CASTRPGSGYNEQFF. CDR3 DNA (partial): TGTGCCAGCACGCGACCGGGTAGCGGGTACAATGAG.

In regard to this clone: From the germline J gene comes the end of the CDR3, since the read stops 3 residues before it. V gene TRBV7-3 combines with J gene TRBJ2-1, with D maybe TRBD2 (6 bases). In germline, CDR1 is SGHTA, CDR2 FQGTGA. The CDR3 is made up of 12 amino acids. Trimming removed 5 bases at V and 7 bases at J, with 9 bases between. This CDR3 reads CASSAGRNEQFF. Incomplete CDR3 DNA: TGTGCCAGCAGCGCGGGGAGAAATGAG.

Notes on this clone: The CDR3 end lies 3 residues beyond the end of the read and is filled in from the germline J gene. The chain couples TRBV2 to TRBJ2-3; 9 bases map to TRBD2. The CDR3 runs 15 residues. The ends lost 7 bases at V and 2 bases at J; junction bases unmatched: 7. Germline V gene sequence: CDR1 SNHLY, CDR2 FYNNEI. The CDR3 spells CASTILAGNTDTQYF. Partial CDR3 DNA: TGTGCCAGCACTATACTAGCGGGCAACACAGATACG.

Worth noting for this clone: The CDR3 end lies 3 residues beyond the end of the read and is filled in from the germline J gene. The chain couples TRBV5-1 to TRBJ1-1; D unresolved. Trimming took 0 bases from V and 1 from J, leaving 10 bases between them. The CDR3 has 15 amino acids. The germline V gene encodes CDR1 SGHRS and CDR2 YFSETQ. The CDR3: CASSLEGISNTEAFF. The CDR3 bases that were read are TGCGCCAGCAGCTTGGAGGGTATTTCGAACACTGAA.

Comment on this clone: The read terminates 3 residues ahead of where the CDR3 ends, so the germline J gene completes it. The chain couples TRBV5-1 to TRBJ2-5, with 10 nucleotides matching TRBD2. Trimming took 3 bases from V and 5 from J; bases not matched to a gene: 7. The germline CDR1 and CDR2 sequences are SGHRS and YFSETQ. The CDR3 has 15 residues. Here the CDR3 reads CASSSASGSGETQYF. Partial CDR3 DNA: TGCGCCAGCAGCTCGGCTAGCGGGAGTGGGGAGACC.

In the case of this clone: The read ends 3 residues shy of where the CDR3 ends; the end is completed using the germline J gene. The rearrangement links TRBV5-1 to TRBJ2-2, with TRBD1 matching 9 bases. The CDR3 has 15 amino acids. V was pared by 3 bases and J by 4 bases, with 4 bases of the junction left unmatched. Germline V gene data show CDR1 as SGHRS and CDR2 as YFSETQ. The CDR3 protein is CASSSDRGSTGELFF. The part of the CDR3 DNA that was read is TGCGCCAGCAGCTCGGACAGGGGTAGCACCGGGGAG.

Of note for this clone: Read sequence stops 3 residues before the CDR3 end, and the germline J gene provides the missing end. The rearrangement uses TRBV2 and TRBJ1-2; D is undetermined. The CDR3 sequence is 14 residues long. The germline CDR1 and CDR2 sequences are SNHLY and FYNNEI. The V and J ends lost 1 base and 1 base respectively, with 7 bases between them. The CDR3 sequence is CASSEEVINYGYTF. CDR3 DNA (partial): TGTGCCAGCAGTGAAGAGGTCATTAACTATGGC.

As concerns this clone: A junction boundary mismatches the germline segment, possibly from a read error. The read comes to an end 3 residues before the CDR3 does, leaving the germline J gene to fill in the end. The genes are TRBV7-7 and TRBJ1-3; no clear D. The CDR3 spans 15 residues. CDR1 is SSHAT, CDR2 FNYEAQ, per germline (reference sequence). CDR3 protein: CASSAGGPQGNTIYF. CDR3 DNA (partial): TGTGCTAGCAGCGCCGGCGGGCCCCAGGGAAACACC.

CDR3 DNA (partial): TGCAGCGTCCAGGGAAACACAGATACG. It translates to CSVQGNTDT. The entire CDR3 reads CSVQGNTDTQYF. This rearrangement joins TRBV29-1 to TRBJ2-3; TRBD1 might be the D (5 bases). The read falls 3 residues short of the CDR3 end, and the missing part is taken from the germline J gene. With 6 bases removed from V and 2 bases from J, the gap between germline ends came to 9 bases. Germline CDR1 SQVTM, CDR2 ANQGSEA. CDR3 length equals 12 residues.

Points on this clone: The read ends 3 residues shy of where the CDR3 ends; the end is completed using the germline J gene. This chain links TRBV7-6 with TRBJ2-3, with a weak D call TRBD2 (5 bases). Germline V lookup: CDR1 SGHVS, CDR2 FNYEAQ. Trimming shortened V by 8 bases and J by 0 bases, and 9 bases separated the two germline ends. This CDR3 has 13 residues. CDR3 DNA (partial): TGTGCCAGCGGACTTAGCAGCACAGATACG. The encoded protein is CASGLSSTDT. The CDR3 as a whole reads CASGLSSTDTQYF.

Comment on this clone: The read comes to an end 3 residues before the CDR3 does, leaving the germline J gene to fill in the end. V is TRBV18 and J is TRBJ2-1; maybe TRBD2 (5 bases). Germline lookup yields CDR1 KGHSH and CDR2 LQKENI. The CDR3 contains 18 residues. The V gene lost 0 bases and the J gene lost 0 bases, with 15 bases spanning the gap. The covered CDR3 bases are TGTGCCAGCTCACCACCGAGGGTGGGTCGGAGCTCCTACAATGAG. Protein product: CASSPPRVGRSSYNE. The whole CDR3 protein reads CASSPPRVGRSSYNEQFF.

In the case of this clone: The CDR3 end falls 3 residues outside the read, so it is completed with the germline J gene. The rearrangement joins TRBV5-1 to TRBJ2-3; tentative D call: TRBD1 (6 bases). Per germline, CDR1 SGHRS and CDR2 YFSETQ. V dropped 7 bases and J dropped 2 bases, with 20 bases sitting between them. The CDR3 runs 16 residues. The DNA read from the CDR3 is TGCGCCAGCGCCTGGGGGCTCTGGGGACACACAGATACG. Translated, it gives CASAWGLWGHTDT. The entire CDR3 protein is CASAWGLWGHTDTQYF.

A note on this clone: The sequence runs out 3 residues before the end of the CDR3; the remainder is reconstructed from the germline J gene. V usage is TRBV2 and J usage is TRBJ2-7; D may be TRBD1 (6 bases). CDR3 size: 14 residues. Looked up from germline, CDR1 is SNHLY and CDR2 is FYNNEI. Trimming stripped 10 bases from V and 2 bases from J, with 18 bases between. Incomplete CDR3 DNA: TGTGCCAAGAAGTTGACAGGACCCCCCTACGAG. Protein: CAKKLTGPPYE. The whole CDR3 region reads CAKKLTGPPYEQYF.

Comments on this clone: The read is 3 residues too short to cover the CDR3 end, so that end is filled in from the germline J gene. The rearrangement links TRBV5-5 to TRBJ2-5; 7 nucleotides agree with TRBD1. Per the germline V gene, CDR1 is SGHKS and CDR2 is YYEKEE (reference sequence). Unmatched junction bases numbered 10, after V lost 4 bases and J lost 4 bases. There are 15 residues in the CDR3. CDR3 protein: CASSPTGAIGETQYF. CDR3 DNA (partial): TGTGCCAGCAGCCCCACAGGGGCCATAGGAGAGACC.

As concerns this clone: The read terminates 3 residues ahead of where the CDR3 ends, so the germline J gene completes it. This chain connects TRBV18 to TRBJ1-1; D ambiguous. Trimming removed 2 bases from V and 3 bases from J, with 13 bases in between. The CDR3 has 15 amino acids. Germline-derived CDR1 and CDR2 are KGHSH and LQKENI. CDR3 protein: CASSPERSLDTEAFF. The covered CDR3 bases are TGTGCCAGCTCACCAGAGCGAAGTTTGGACACTGAA.

About this clone itself: The CDR3 extends 3 residues past the end of the read, so its final part is completed from the germline J gene. This sequence joins TRBV19 and TRBJ1-1; weak D call: TRBD1 (5 bases). CDR1 is LNHDA and CDR2 is SQIVND in the germline V gene (reference sequence). This CDR3 has 14 residues. Trimming removed 1 base from V and 2 bases from J, with 8 bases in between. The sequenced part of the CDR3 DNA is TGTGCCAGTAGTATAGGACAGAGTAACACTGAA. It translates to CASSIGQSNTE. The full CDR3 protein is CASSIGQSNTEAFF. The full variable domain, its missing parts supplied by reference TRBV19 and TRBJ1-1, is DGGITQSPKYLFRKEGQNVTLSCEQNLNHDAMYWYRQDPGQGLRLIYYSQIVNDFQKGDIAEGYSVSREKKESFPLTVTSAQKNPTAFYLCASSIGQSNTEAFFGQGTRLTVV.

As regards this clone: The read finishes 3 residues shy of the CDR3 end, and the germline J gene is used to complete it. The V call is TRBV5-1, the J call TRBJ2-5; TRBD2 aligns across 10 bases. J gave up 1 base and V 5 bases, and 5 bases lay outside the gene matches. This CDR3 is 15 amino acids long. Germline CDR1 is SGHRS and CDR2 is YFSETQ. Incomplete CDR3 DNA: TGCGCCAGCAGTGCCAGCGGGAGGGCCCAAGAGACC. Encoded protein: CASSASGRAQET. The whole CDR3 protein reads CASSASGRAQETQYF.

Concerning this clone itself: With the read ending 3 residues before the CDR3 end, the germline J gene is used to fill in that end. The rearrangement uses TRBV30 and TRBJ2-6, with 14 positions matching TRBD2. The CDR3 runs 19 residues. The V gene end was trimmed by 1 base and the J gene end by 4 bases; junction bases not matched to a gene: 9. CDR1 is GTSNPN and CDR2 is SVGIG in the germline V gene (reference sequence). The part of the CDR3 DNA that was read is TGTGCCTGGAGTGGGACTAGCGGGAGGCCTGGTTCCGGGGCCAACGTC. Residues: CAWSGTSGRPGSGANV. The CDR3, in full, reads CAWSGTSGRPGSGANVLTF.